A single sample gave rise to the 20 T cell receptor beta chains below, sequenced in a study of tumor-infiltrating lymphocytes in primary liver carcinoma listed by TCRdb under 2017. The data were produced on an Illumina HiSeq 2500. Using a constant-region primer and ProtoScript II reverse transcriptase, TCRbeta-specific cDNA was reverse-transcribed from 500 ng total RNA. The TCRbeta libraries were prepared through three rounds of nested multiplex PCR following a slightly modified ARM-PCR procedure. The first two PCR rounds used multiplex TRBV1-TRBV30 forward primers with a Cbeta reverse primer, each for 10 to 11 cycles. The public reads were run again by TCRdb, first through fastp at Q25 and then through MiXCR, and only productive beta chains were kept. Each entry is one CDR3 protein sequence, shown with its most common DNA and genes. In all, the sample holds about 120,000 distinct CDR3 sequences, and around two thirds of those were seen once. The ten top clones hold roughly 8.8% of the sample.

Without any cell sorting, total RNA and DNA were extracted together from around 20-30 mg of bulk tissue using the AllPrep DNA/RNA mini kit. The sequencing input was liver tumor tissue from sampling region 1. The cell subset or site label of this sample denotes: tumor region T1, superior pole. The receptor set was obtained from a woman aged 55 to 70 with primary liver carcinoma and hepatitis B virus infection.

A note on this clonotype: The CDR3 carries no conserved terminal phenylalanine or tryptophan, so it likely arises from a read error. The DNA is omitted, as the CDR3 cannot be located on it reliably, and the CDR3 follows TCRdb's listing. The chain recombines TRBV12-3 or TRBV12-4 with TRBJ1-1; the table assigns TRBD1, which was not confirmed against the DNA. The CDR3 length equals 14 residues, ends included. The chain's CDR3 is CASSFGGPDTEALI.

This clonotype was counted many times. The rearrangement links TRBV12-3 or TRBV12-4 to TRBJ2-5, with 8 bases aligning to TRBD2. The CDR3 has 15 amino acids. J was trimmed by 2 bases and V by 7 bases; bases with no gene match: 9. In DNA form, the CDR3 reads TGTGCCAGCATTGACAGACTAGCGAGACAAGAGACCCAGTACTTC. Protein product: CASIDRLARQETQYF.

About this clonotype: One end of the junction does not line up with germline, which may come from a read error. This rearrangement joins TRBV6-1 to TRBJ1-4, with D maybe TRBD1 (6 bases). CDR3 size: 15 residues. Germline V gene data show CDR1 as MNHNS and CDR2 as SASEGT. The CDR3 loop reads CASIDGQSGNEKLFF. The CDR3 bases are TGTGCCAGCATAGACGGACAGAGCGGTAATGAAAAGCTGTTTTTT.

Points on this clonotype: Given the absence of the conserved phenylalanine or tryptophan at the CDR3 end, a read error is likely. The chain combines TRBV11-2 with TRBJ2-2; D is uncertain. The CDR3 covers 13 residues. From germline, CDR1 is SGHAT and CDR2 FQNNGV. The CDR3 reads CASKAQNTRELFS. As DNA, the CDR3 is TGTGCCAGCAAAGCTCAGAACACCAGGGAGCTGTTTTCT.

This clonotype was picked up many times. V is TRBV11-2 and J is TRBJ2-2; 8 bases are a match to TRBD2. V was pared by 2 bases and J by 1 base, with 0 bases of the junction left unmatched. CDR1 is SGHAT and CDR2 is FQNNGV in the germline V gene. CDR3 length: 15 amino acids. This CDR3 reads CASSLTSGNTGELFF. CDR3 bases: TGTGCCAGCAGCTTAACTAGCGGGAACACCGGGGAGCTGTTTTTT.

This clonotype was seen ten or more times. The chain couples TRBV10-2 to TRBJ2-5, with 8 bases aligning to TRBD2. Germline assignment: CDR1 WSHSY and CDR2 SAAADI. The length of the CDR3 is 14 residues. J gave up 7 bases and V 5 bases, and 9 bases lay outside the gene matches. The CDR3 region is CASSTAGGGGTQYF. The CDR3 bases are TGCGCCAGCAGTACGGCGGGAGGAGGGGGGACCCAGTACTTC.

Concerning this clonotype: One end of the junction is discordant with germline, which a read error may explain. The chain links TRBV12-3 or TRBV12-4 to TRBJ2-2; 7 nucleotides match TRBD2. This CDR3 spans 14 amino acids. DNA of the CDR3: TGCGCCAGCCGCGGGAGATTGAACACCGGGGAGCTGCTTTTT. It yields the protein CASRGRLNTGELLF.

Details on this clonotype: It may be a read error: a sequence one base away is much more abundant. The CDR3 reads CAISDTSGGSYNEQFF. CDR3 DNA sequence: TGTGCCATCAGTGATACTTCAGGGGGCTCCTACAATGAGCAGTTCTTC. The chain employs TRBV24-1 and TRBJ2-1, with 7 bases fitting TRBD1. This CDR3 is 16 amino acids long. The germline V gene has CDR1 KGHDR and CDR2 SFDVKD.

In regard to this clonotype: This clone may be a read error of a much larger clone one base away. The rearrangement links TRBV29-1 to TRBJ2-3, with a tentative D call TRBD2 (6 bases). CDR1 SQVTM and CDR2 ANQGSEA come from the germline V gene. This CDR3 has 15 residues. Here the CDR3 DNA reads TGCGGCGTTGCGGGGTCAGGATGGGGCACAGATACGCAGTATTTT. Translated: CGVAGSGWGTDTQYF.

About this clonotype: A much larger clone differs by one base, so this may be a read error. The rearrangement joins TRBV29-1 to TRBJ2-5; D is tentatively TRBD1 or TRBD2 (5 bases each). The CDR3 runs 14 residues. Germline CDR1 and CDR2: SQVTM and ANQGSEA. As DNA, the CDR3 is TGCAACGTTATCCTAGCAGGGTCCCAAGAGACCCAGTACTTC. It yields the protein CNVILAGSQETQYF. The entire variable domain, with the rest obtained from reference TRBV29-1 and TRBJ2-5, is as follows: SAVISQKPSRDICQRGTSLTIQCQVDSQVTMMFWYRQQPGQSLTLIATANQGSEATYESGFVIDKFPISRPNLTFSTLTVSNMSPEDSSIYLCNVILAGSQETQYFGPGTRLLVL.

The chain employs TRBV5-6 and TRBJ2-7, with D hard to call. The V gene lost 1 base and the J gene lost 3 bases, with 23 bases spanning the gap. CDR3 length: 18 residues. CDR1 and CDR2 (germline): SGHDT, YYEEEE. The CDR3 is CASSLYVVETGAYYEQYF. In DNA, the CDR3 is TGTGCCAGCAGCTTGTACGTTGTTGAGACTGGAGCATACTACGAGCAGTACTTC.

In the case of this clonotype: This could be a read error, since a much larger clone is one nucleotide away. The V and J genes are TRBV10-2 and TRBJ2-1; 7 bases are shared with TRBD1. The germline gives CDR1 WSHSY, CDR2 SAAADI. The CDR3 sequence is 15 residues long. The CDR3 here is CASSESRLGGNEQSF. The CDR3 DNA is TGCGCCAGCAGTGAGTCGCGGCTAGGGGGCAATGAGCAGTCCTTC.

As concerns this clonotype: Since a much larger clone is just one base distant, this may be a read error. The chain is built from TRBV29-1 and TRBJ1-1, with 7 bases fitting TRBD1. Germline CDR1 and CDR2: SQVTM and ANQGSEA. The CDR3 runs 14 residues. The CDR3 sequence: CNVVRGQLNTEAFF. CDR3 sequence (DNA): TGCAACGTTGTGAGGGGGCAGCTGAACACTGAAGCTTTCTTT. The entire variable domain, with the rest obtained from reference TRBV29-1 and TRBJ1-1, is as follows: SAVISQKPSRDICQRGTSLTIQCQVDSQVTMMFWYRQQPGQSLTLIATANQGSEATYESGFVIDKFPISRPNLTFSTLTVSNMSPEDSSIYLCNVVRGQLNTEAFFGQGTRLTVV.

As regards this clonotype: A much larger clone is a single base away; this may be a read error. This chain joins TRBV6-2 or TRBV6-3 and TRBJ2-1, with D possibly matching TRBD2 (7 bases). Germline CDR1 MNHEY, CDR2 SVGEGT. The ends were cut back, 6 bases at V and 7 bases at J, with 19 bases in the middle. The CDR3 totals 15 residues. The CDR3 loop reads CASSKGEGGCNEQFF. The DNA for the CDR3 is TGTGCCAGCAGCAAGGGGGAGGGAGGTTGTAATGAGCAGTTCTTC.

This chain joins TRBV11-2 and TRBJ2-7; D remains unclear. The germline V gene has CDR1 SGHAT and CDR2 FQNNGV. The length of the CDR3 is 12 residues. Trimming stripped 10 bases from V and 4 bases from J, with 14 bases between. The CDR3 is CAISLSRYEQYF. The DNA of the CDR3 is TGTGCCATTAGCCTCTCTAGATACGAGCAGTACTTC. Looking up the rest from reference TRBV11-2 and TRBJ2-7 gives the full variable domain: EAGVAQSPRYKIIEKRQSVAFWCNPISGHATLYWYQQILGQGPKLLIQFQNNGVVDDSQLPKDRFSAERLKGVDSTLKIQPAKLEDSAVYLCAISLSRYEQYFGPGTRLTVT.

Details on this clonotype: A read error is possible here, since a much larger clone lies one base away. The conserved phenylalanine or tryptophan is not found at the CDR3 terminus, so this likely reflects a read error. The gene calls are TRBV4-1 and TRBJ1-1; TRBD1 might be the D (5 bases). Germline V lookup: CDR1 MGHRA, CDR2 YSYEKL. Deletions cut 0 bases from V and 1 base from J, with 9 bases between. The CDR3 covers 15 residues. The CDR3 coding sequence is TGCGCCAGCAGCCAAGATGGGCAGGGGAACACTGAAGCTTTCTCT. Translation gives CASSQDGQGNTEAFS.

Comments on this clonotype: A read error may account for a junction end that differs from germline. The chain employs TRBV7-9 and TRBJ2-6, with unresolved D. Looked up from germline, CDR1 is SEHNR and CDR2 is FQNEAQ (reference sequence). The CDR3 runs to 18 residues. CDR3 sequence: CASSSPDPGPSEANVLIF. The CDR3, as DNA: TGTGCCAGCAGCTCCCCTGACCCGGGTCCCTCTGAGGCCAACGTCCTGATTTTC.

The sample holds a few counts of this clonotype. V is TRBV5-1 and J is TRBJ2-1; 7 bases align to TRBD2. Germline-derived CDR1 and CDR2 are SGHRS and YFSETQ. Losses at the gene ends were 2 bases for V and 1 base for J; bases not matched to a gene: 6. The CDR3 spans 16 residues. The CDR3, as DNA: TGCGCCAGCAGCTTTACCGGGACTACTTCCTACAATGAGCAGTTCTTC. It encodes CASSFTGTTSYNEQFF.

Regarding this clonotype: An end of the junction differs from the germline gene, which may be a read error. The rearrangement uses TRBV5-6 and TRBJ2-7, with TRBD1 as a possible D gene (6 bases). The germline V gene has CDR1 SGHDT and CDR2 YYEEEE. The CDR3 consists of 15 residues. The CDR3 is CASSPLDSNSYDQYF. The CDR3 DNA reads TGTGCCAGCAGCCCGCTGGACAGCAACTCCTACGATCAGTACTTC.

Note on this clonotype: This may stem from a read error, because a much larger clone lies one nucleotide away. V gene TRBV10-3 combines with J gene TRBJ2-7; D may be TRBD2 (5 bases). CDR3 length equals 11 residues. In germline, CDR1 is ENHRY, CDR2 SYGVKD. The CDR3 reads CAVRGPYEQYF. In DNA, the CDR3 is TGTGCCGTCAGAGGGCCCTACGAGCAGTACTTC.